These 27 T cell receptor beta chains came from one sample sequenced in a study of shared clonotypes between healthy human individuals. Sequencing was performed with immunoSEQ multiplex PCR; in TCRdb, only in-frame clones are kept and a portion is missing. The data show around 2.5 million clones, over 85% seen once. The source material was naive CD4+ T cells from PBMCs. Subset here: CD45RA+ positively selected. These receptors were collected from a man in his late teens or twenties in good health. Some clones in this sample may be carry-over from other donors' samples.

This rearrangement joins TRBV7-8 to TRBJ2-5, with TRBD2 matching over 13 bases. The CDR3 has 15 amino acids. The germline V gene has CDR1 SGHVS and CDR2 FQNEAQ. V lost 5 bases, J lost 4 bases, and 4 bases stayed unmatched. The CDR3 spells CASSLRTSGRETQYF. CDR3 DNA: TGTGCCAGCAGCCTCCGGACTAGCGGGAGAGAGACCCAGTACTTC. Looking up the rest from reference TRBV7-8 and TRBJ2-5 gives the full variable domain: GAGVSQSPRYKVAKRGQDVALRCDPISGHVSLFWYQQALGQGPEFLTYFQNEAQLDKSGLPSDRFFAERPEGSVSTLKIQRTQQEDSAVYLCASSLRTSGRETQYFGPGTRLLVL.

V usage is TRBV19 and J usage is TRBJ1-1; D is perhaps TRBD1 (5 bases). The CDR3 extends over 15 amino acids. Germline V CDR1 and CDR2: LNHDA, SQIVND (reference sequence). Trimming left V 0 bases short and J 5 bases short, with 13 bases between. The CDR3 sequence: CASSIEGSGMTEAFF. The CDR3 region has the DNA TGTGCCAGTAGTATAGAAGGGTCAGGGATGACTGAAGCTTTCTTT.

The chain couples TRBV6-5 to TRBJ1-3; weak D call: TRBD1 (5 bases). V dropped 5 bases and J dropped 3 bases, with 11 bases sitting between them. Germline CDR1 reads MNHEY; CDR2 reads SVGAGI. The CDR3 is made up of 14 amino acids. The CDR3 region has the DNA TGTGCCAGCAGTCCCATGGGACGTGGAAACACCATATATTTT. Amino acids: CASSPMGRGNTIYF.

To note about this clone: Other nucleotide sequences in the sample specify the same CDR3. The rearrangement links TRBV5-4 to TRBJ1-4, with TRBD1 as a possible D gene (5 bases). CDR1 is SGHNT, CDR2 YYREEE, per germline (reference sequence). The ends were cut back, 5 bases at V and 0 bases at J, with 11 bases in the middle. The CDR3 runs to 15 residues. Here the CDR3 reads CASSRGGATNEKLFF. CDR3 in DNA: TGTGCCAGCAGTCGCGGGGGTGCAACTAATGAAAAACTGTTTTTT.

The chain couples TRBV5-1 to TRBJ2-6; D not certain. Germline CDR1 SGHRS, CDR2 YFSETQ. V lost 0 bases to trimming and J lost 1 base, with 14 bases between them. This CDR3 contains 18 residues. This CDR3 reads CASSLALQASSGANVLTF. CDR3 sequence (DNA): TGCGCCAGCAGCTTGGCCCTCCAGGCCTCGTCTGGGGCCAACGTCCTGACTTTC. The whole variable domain, filled in from reference TRBV5-1 and TRBJ2-6, reads KAGVTQTPRYLIKTRGQQVTLSCSPISGHRSVSWYQQTPGQGLQFLFEYFSETQRNKGNFPGRFSGRQFSNSRSEMNVSTLELGDSALYLCASSLALQASSGANVLTFGAGSRLTVL.

This chain uses TRBV28 with TRBJ2-1, with D possibly matching TRBD2 (6 bases). The V gene's germline CDR1 is MDHEN and CDR2 SYDVKM. The V end was cut by 8 bases, the J end by 12 bases, with 23 bases between. CDR3 size: 14 residues. This chain's CDR3 is CASGGEGRWKGQFF. The CDR3 DNA sequence: TGTGCCAGCGGCGGAGAGGGGAGGTGGAAGGGGCAGTTCTTC.

This clone was counted a few times. The genes are TRBV4-1 and TRBJ1-1; D uncertain. Trimming left V 4 bases short and J 5 bases short, with 11 bases between. This CDR3 comprises 13 residues. Germline V gene lookup returns CDR1 MGHRA and CDR2 YSYEKL. CDR3 bases: TGCGCCAGCAGCCGAATTGGTGGGACTGAAGCTTTCTTT. Translation gives CASSRIGGTEAFF.

This chain links TRBV7-9 with TRBJ2-3; a weak D match, TRBD2 (6 bases). The CDR3 extends over 16 amino acids. V lost 1 base and J lost 4, with 15 bases in between. Germline V CDR1 and CDR2: SEHNR, FQNEAQ (reference sequence). CDR3 region: CASSLGAGMDSDTQYF. Written as DNA, the CDR3 is TGTGCCAGCAGCTTAGGGGCGGGAATGGATTCAGATACGCAGTATTTT. Drawing the rest from reference TRBV7-9 and TRBJ2-3, the complete variable domain is DTGVSQNPRHKITKRGQNVTFRCDPISEHNRLYWYRQTLGQGPEFLTYFQNEAQLEKSRLLSDRFSAERPKGSFSTLEIQRTEQGDSAMYLCASSLGAGMDSDTQYFGPGTRLTVL.

The rearrangement links TRBV14 to TRBJ2-2; 8 bases align to TRBD1. This CDR3 is built from 14 residues. V shed 8 bases, J shed 2 bases, and the junction held 4 bases outside the gene matches. CDR1 SGHDN and CDR2 FVKESK come from the germline V gene. The CDR3 sequence: CASVGQDNTGELFF. CDR3 sequence (DNA): TGTGCCAGCGTGGGACAGGATAACACCGGGGAGCTGTTTTTT.

A few counts support this clone. V and J are TRBV18 and TRBJ2-2; D call uncertain. In germline, CDR1 is KGHSH, CDR2 LQKENI. The CDR3 consists of 14 residues. Trimming pared 1 base from V and 6 bases from J, leaving 9 bases between. CDR3 nucleotide sequence: TGTGCCAGCTCACCACAGGAAGGGTCCGGGGAGCTGTTTTTT. Encoded protein: CASSPQEGSGELFF.

The rearrangement links TRBV7-9 to TRBJ2-5; 11 nucleotides match TRBD1. The CDR3 covers 16 residues. V gave up 5 bases and J gave up 5 bases; unmatched junction bases: 10. Per germline, CDR1 SEHNR and CDR2 FQNEAQ (reference sequence). This chain's CDR3 is CASSRTGGLFGETQYF. Here the CDR3 DNA reads TGTGCCAGCAGCCGGACAGGGGGCCTGTTTGGGGAGACCCAGTACTTC.

This sequence joins TRBV19 and TRBJ2-2, with 11 bases lining up with TRBD1. Unmatched junction bases numbered 9, after V lost 5 bases and J lost 7 bases. This CDR3 has 16 amino acids. CDR1 LNHDA and CDR2 SQIVND come from the germline V gene (reference sequence). The chain's CDR3 is CASSARTGGFDGELFF. CDR3 nucleotide sequence: TGTGCCAGTAGTGCCCGGACAGGGGGCTTTGACGGGGAGCTGTTTTTT.

The CDR3 loop is CASSVDSTGELFF. The CDR3 DNA is TGTGCCAGCAGTGTAGACAGTACCGGGGAGCTGTTTTTT. This chain uses TRBV2 with TRBJ2-2; TRBD1 is a possible D gene (5 bases). Germline values: CDR1 SNHLY, CDR2 FYNNEI. V was clipped by 4 bases and J by 5 bases, with 8 bases between them. The CDR3 covers 13 residues. Filled out from reference TRBV2 and TRBJ2-2, the complete variable domain reads EPEVTQTPSHQVTQMGQEVILRCVPISNHLYFYWYRQILGQKVEFLVSFYNNEISEKSEIFDDQFSVERPDGSNFTLKIRSTKLEDSAMYFCASSVDSTGELFFGEGSRLTVL.

The chain joins TRBV5-1 to TRBJ2-7, with 7 bases fitting TRBD1. The CDR3 is 15 residues long. The V gene's germline CDR1 is SGHRS and CDR2 YFSETQ. Trimming at V came to 0 bases and at J to 6 bases, leaving 9 bases not matched to a gene. The CDR3 loop reads CASSLAGQQVGEQYF. The CDR3 DNA is TGCGCCAGCAGCTTGGCGGGACAGCAGGTCGGCGAGCAGTACTTC.

In this sample, this clone turned up a few times. This chain uses TRBV18 with TRBJ1-1; no definite D call. From germline, CDR1 is KGHSH and CDR2 LQKENI. CDR3 length: 14 residues. The germline V and J ends were trimmed by 0 bases and 4 bases, with 9 bases remaining between them. DNA for the CDR3: TGTGCCAGCTCACCACCGGGCGGGAGCACTGAAGCTTTCTTT. It is translated as CASSPPGGSTEAFF.

V gene TRBV6-5 combines with J gene TRBJ1-2; unclear D gene. Germline CDR1 and CDR2: MNHEY and SVGAGI. CDR3 length equals 12 residues. The V gene lost 8 bases and the J gene lost 8 bases, with 15 bases spanning the gap. The CDR3 region is CASGGRGRGYTF. In DNA, the CDR3 is TGTGCCAGCGGCGGCCGAGGCCGGGGCTACACCTTC.

The V call is TRBV7-9, the J call TRBJ2-7, with 8 nucleotides matching TRBD2. V lost 5 bases to trimming and J lost 7 bases; unmatched junction nucleotides: 7. The germline CDR1 and CDR2 sequences are SEHNR and FQNEAQ (reference sequence). The CDR3 loop spans 13 amino acids. CDR3 nucleotide sequence: TGTGCCAGCAGCCGTGCGGGGGGAAATGAGCAGTACTTC. It yields the protein CASSRAGGNEQYF.

CDR3 in DNA: TGTGCCAGCTCACCACCGCCCTCGATCGACCCCCGCCCAGATACGCAGTATTTT. Encoded protein: CASSPPPSIDPRPDTQYF. The chain combines TRBV18 with TRBJ2-3; no clear D gene. Trimming left V 0 bases short and J 4 bases short, with 20 bases between. The CDR3 length is 18 residues. Germline CDR1 and CDR2: KGHSH and LQKENI.

The chain combines TRBV2 with TRBJ2-5; D ambiguous. The CDR3 is 13 amino acids. Trimming stripped 7 bases from V and 1 base from J, with 10 bases between. Germline V lookup: CDR1 SNHLY, CDR2 FYNNEI. Written as DNA, the CDR3 is TGTGCCAGCACAATCGAGCGCCAAGAGACCCAGTACTTC. Translation gives CASTIERQETQYF.

This rearrangement joins TRBV2 to TRBJ2-5, with D uncertain. This CDR3 contains 13 residues. CDR1 is SNHLY and CDR2 is FYNNEI in the germline V gene. The V end lost 4 bases, the J end lost 5 bases, and 11 bases lay between the germline ends. This chain's CDR3 is CASSVEVFETQYF. The CDR3 DNA sequence: TGTGCCAGCAGTGTGGAAGTTTTCGAGACCCAGTACTTC.

This clone was counted between two and nine times. CDR3 DNA: TGTGCCAGCAGTTTACTATGGGGCACTGAAGCTTTCTTT. The encoded protein is CASSLLWGTEAFF. The genes are TRBV28 and TRBJ1-1; the D is unclear. The ends were cut back, 2 bases at V and 4 bases at J, with 8 bases in the middle. This CDR3 contains 13 residues. Germline CDR1 MDHEN, CDR2 SYDVKM.

This rearrangement joins TRBV30 to TRBJ2-7; 11 bases map to TRBD2. V lost 2 bases, J lost 7 bases, and 4 bases stayed unmatched. Germline CDR1 and CDR2: GTSNPN and SVGIG (reference sequence). This CDR3 comprises 13 residues. CDR3 region: CAWSPLAGGEQYF. CDR3 coding DNA: TGTGCCTGGAGTCCCCTAGCGGGAGGTGAGCAGTACTTC.

This chain links TRBV5-1 with TRBJ1-2; D possibly corresponds to TRBD1 (6 bases). Germline V gene lookup returns CDR1 SGHRS and CDR2 YFSETQ. The ends were cut back, 1 base at V and 4 bases at J, with 11 bases in the middle. The CDR3 runs to 14 residues. CDR3 region: CASSLYPGAYGYTF. DNA of the CDR3: TGCGCCAGCAGCTTGTATCCAGGGGCCTATGGCTACACCTTC.

This clone is a singleton in its sample. V is TRBV6-5 and J is TRBJ2-2; TRBD2 matches 7 bases. Germline loops: CDR1 MNHEY, CDR2 SVGAGI. V lost 8 bases to trimming and J lost 8 bases; unmatched junction nucleotides: 11. The CDR3 has 14 residues. The CDR3 coding sequence is TGTGCCAGCTCCGGGACTACCCGGCCGGGGGAGCTGTTTTTT. Protein product: CASSGTTRPGELFF.

This sequence joins TRBV9 and TRBJ2-3; D unresolved. V lost 0 bases and J lost 2, with 19 bases in between. This CDR3 has 18 amino acids. Germline CDR1 SGDLS, CDR2 YYNGEE. DNA of the CDR3: TGTGCCAGCAGCGTAGCCCCTGGCGGTGCCTTTACCACAGATACGCAGTATTTT. Encoded protein: CASSVAPGGAFTTDTQYF.

This clone came up once. For the CDR3, the DNA is TGTGCCAGCAGCTTCCGGAGCGTTAGCTCCTACGAGCAGTACTTC. This sequence encodes CASSFRSVSSYEQYF. The chain carries TRBV5-6 and TRBJ2-7; no reliable D call. Germline lookup yields CDR1 SGHDT and CDR2 YYEEEE. Deletions cut 2 bases from V and 0 bases from J, with 12 bases between. The CDR3 is 15 residues long. The full variable domain, rest sourced from reference TRBV5-6 and TRBJ2-7, is DAGVTQSPTHLIKTRGQQVTLRCSPKSGHDTVSWYQQALGQGPQFIFQYYEEEERQRGNFPDRFSGHQFPNYSSELNVNALLLGDSALYLCASSFRSVSSYEQYFGPGTRLTVT.

The chain employs TRBV6-5 and TRBJ1-2; D might be TRBD1 (5 bases). Trimming pared 0 bases from V and 7 bases from J, leaving 18 bases between. Germline values: CDR1 MNHEY, CDR2 SVGAGI. This CDR3 comprises 16 residues. The CDR3, as DNA: TGTGCCAGCAGTTACTCGGAAATCGGCCCTGGGGGTGGCTACACCTTC. Its translation: CASSYSEIGPGGGYTF.